Below are 19 T cell receptor beta chains sequenced from a single sample in a study of blood T cell repertoires in COVID-19. Only in-frame clones appear in the TCRdb table, and some are missing; sequencing was by immunoSEQ multiplex PCR. The data show tens of thousands of clones, 70% to 90% seen once. Sequencing was done on a sample of peripheral blood. Receptors originate from a woman of 80 years or more with COVID-19, enrolled during active disease.

The chain couples TRBV28 to TRBJ1-1; 10 nucleotides line up with TRBD1. Germline lookup yields CDR1 MDHEN and CDR2 SYDVKM. V lost 2 bases and J lost 4; bases outside the gene matches: 7. The CDR3 totals 16 residues. The CDR3 spells CASSLKTGGLITEAFF. The CDR3 DNA reads as TGTGCCAGCAGTTTAAAGACAGGGGGCTTGATCACTGAAGCTTTCTTT.

V gene TRBV7-9 combines with J gene TRBJ2-7, with 10 bases identical to TRBD2. This CDR3 spans 14 amino acids. Looked up from germline, CDR1 is SEHNR and CDR2 is FQNEAQ (reference sequence). V lost 3 bases, J lost 5 bases, and 4 bases stayed unmatched. In DNA form, the CDR3 reads TGTGCCAGCAGCTTCGGGCTAGCGGGAGACGAGCAGTACTTC. This sequence encodes CASSFGLAGDEQYF.

This rearrangement joins TRBV28 to TRBJ1-1; D ambiguous. Germline CDR1 reads MDHEN; CDR2 reads SYDVKM. This CDR3 region has 12 residues. Trimming took off 2 bases at V and 6 bases at J, with 7 bases between the two ends. The CDR3 bases are TGTGCCAGCAGTTTACCCCCGGCTGAAGCTTTCTTT. Translation gives CASSLPPAEAFF.

J is TRBJ1-1 and V is TRBV7-6; 7 bases fit TRBD1. The CDR3 sequence is 15 residues long. Germline-derived CDR1 and CDR2 are SGHVS and FNYEAQ. Trimming took 5 bases from V and 1 from J; bases not matched to a gene: 7. The CDR3 coding sequence is TGTGCCAGCAGCCAAACAGGGGCGGGGAACACTGAAGCTTTCTTT. Protein sequence: CASSQTGAGNTEAFF.

This rearrangement joins TRBV11-2 to TRBJ1-1; TRBD1 aligns across 8 bases. Germline loops: CDR1 SGHAT, CDR2 FQNNGV. With V trimmed by 3 bases and J by 10 bases, 13 bases remained unmatched. There are 15 residues in the CDR3. This CDR3 reads CASSLDRALSGAAFF. Written as DNA, the CDR3 is TGTGCCAGCAGCTTGGACAGGGCCCTGTCAGGCGCAGCTTTCTTT.

The chain recombines TRBV3-1 (or the pseudogene TRBV3-2) with TRBJ1-2, with D possibly matching TRBD1 (6 bases). Trimming shortened V by 5 bases and J by 4 bases, and 11 bases separated the two germline ends. Germline V gene lookup returns CDR1 LGHDT and CDR2 YNNKEL (reference sequence). The CDR3 has 13 amino acids. CDR3 loop: CASSSGGSYGYTF. The CDR3 DNA sequence: TGTGCCAGCAGCAGCGGGGGCAGCTATGGCTACACCTTC.

The chain couples TRBV20-1 to TRBJ2-3; 9 bases align to TRBD2. Germline V gene sequence: CDR1 DFQATT, CDR2 SNEGSKA (reference sequence). The CDR3 runs 17 residues. V lost 3 bases and J lost 8; bases outside the gene matches: 18. CDR3 nucleotide sequence: TGCAGTGCTAGTACACCGCGTCCAGCGGGGGGCGAAGGTACGCAGTATTTT. Amino acid sequence: CSASTPRPAGGEGTQYF.

As for this clone: The junction departs from the called germline gene at one end, perhaps through a read error. The chain has TRBV13 and TRBJ2-3, with 15 nucleotides matching TRBD2. Per germline, CDR1 PRHDT and CDR2 FYEKMQ (reference sequence). The CDR3 runs 17 residues. The chain's CDR3 is CASSLGRTSGGADTQYF. DNA of the CDR3: TGTGCCAGCAGCCTAGGAAGGACTAGCGGGGGGGCAGATACGCAGTATTTT.

V gene TRBV29-1 combines with J gene TRBJ2-5, with D possibly matching TRBD1 (6 bases). With 4 bases removed from V and 4 bases from J, the gap between germline ends came to 13 bases. The CDR3 runs to 13 residues. The V gene's germline CDR1 is SQVTM and CDR2 ANQGSEA. This CDR3 reads CSVGGMGAETQYF. Written as DNA, the CDR3 is TGCAGCGTTGGGGGCATGGGGGCAGAGACCCAGTACTTC.

The rearrangement joins TRBV19 to TRBJ1-5; weak D call: TRBD1 (6 bases). The CDR3 totals 14 residues. The germline CDR1 and CDR2 sequences are LNHDA and SQIVND (reference sequence). Trimming took 6 bases from V and 6 from J, leaving 15 bases between them. The CDR3 coding sequence is TGTGCCAGTAGCACACAGGGCTTGGGTCAGCCCCAGCATTTT. As protein: CASSTQGLGQPQHF.

This sequence joins TRBV6-5 and TRBJ1-4; D uncertain. In germline, CDR1 is MNHEY, CDR2 SVGAGI. Trimming cost V 3 bases and J 0 bases, with 8 bases left between them. The CDR3 spans 15 residues. The DNA for the CDR3 is TGTGCCAGCAGTTATCGGTCGGCAACTAATGAAAAACTGTTTTTT. Protein product: CASSYRSATNEKLFF.

The gene calls are TRBV4-1 and TRBJ2-5; 9 nucleotides line up with TRBD1. The V gene end was trimmed by 3 bases and the J gene end by 4 bases; junction bases not matched to a gene: 9. From germline, CDR1 is MGHRA and CDR2 YSYEKL. The CDR3 extends over 16 amino acids. CDR3 sequence reads: CASSQGTGPLGETQYF. The CDR3 coding sequence is TGCGCCAGCAGCCAGGGGACAGGGCCGCTGGGAGAGACCCAGTACTTC.

V is TRBV14 and J is TRBJ1-6; D is uncertain. CDR1 and CDR2 (germline): SGHDN, FVKESK. V lost 4 bases, J lost 10 bases, and 11 bases lay in between. The CDR3 totals 13 residues. The CDR3 nucleotides are TGTGCCAGCAGCCGAGGGTTTACCTCACCCCTCCACTTT. Residues: CASSRGFTSPLHF. The full variable domain, completed using reference TRBV14 and TRBJ1-6, is EAGVTQFPSHSVIEKGQTVTLRCDPISGHDNLYWYRRVMGKEIKFLLHFVKESKQDESGMPNNRFLAERTGGTYSTLKVQPAELEDSGVYFCASSRGFTSPLHFGNGTRLTVT.

This chain connects TRBV4-2 to TRBJ1-5, with TRBD1 matching over 8 bases. The germline V gene has CDR1 LGHNA and CDR2 YNFKEQ. The CDR3 contains 15 residues. J lost 5 bases, V lost 3 bases, and 6 bases had no gene match. The CDR3 sequence is CASSQDGQGDQPQHF. The CDR3 region has the DNA TGTGCCAGCAGCCAGGACGGACAGGGCGATCAGCCCCAGCATTTT.

This clone is medium-sized. The rearrangement joins TRBV7-2 to TRBJ2-7; 7 bases line up with TRBD1. The CDR3 totals 12 residues. Losses at the gene ends were 5 bases for V and 4 bases for J; bases not matched to a gene: 2. Germline CDR1 reads SGHTA; CDR2 reads FQGNSA. CDR3 loop: CASSLTGYEQYF. In nucleotides, the CDR3 is TGTGCCAGCAGCCTGACAGGGTACGAGCAGTACTTC.

The CDR3 nucleotides read TGTGCCAGCAGCCTGGGACAGGTCCAAAATGAAAAACTGTTTTTT. Protein product: CASSLGQVQNEKLFF. V usage is TRBV6-6 and J usage is TRBJ1-4; 8 bases are a match to TRBD1. In germline, CDR1 is MNHNY, CDR2 SVGAGI (reference sequence). This CDR3 has 15 residues. V was clipped by 6 bases and J by 5 bases; unmatched bases: 8.

The chain couples TRBV7-2 to TRBJ1-1, with a tentative D call TRBD1 (5 bases). Germline lookup yields CDR1 SGHTA and CDR2 FQGNSA. The CDR3 consists of 14 residues. The V gene lost 5 bases and the J gene lost 2 bases, with 12 bases spanning the gap. As DNA, the CDR3 is TGTGCCAGCAGCCGCAGAACAGGCAACACTGAAGCTTTCTTT. Residues: CASSRRTGNTEAFF.

The V call is TRBV10-3, the J call TRBJ1-1; 8 bases agree with TRBD1. Germline lookup yields CDR1 ENHRY and CDR2 SYGVKD. The CDR3 extends over 14 amino acids. Germline trimming cut 4 bases from V and 4 bases from J; bases unmatched to any gene: 5. Written as DNA, the CDR3 is TGTGCCATCAGTGGGACAGGGTTCGCCACTGAAGCTTTCTTT. Translating gives CAISGTGFATEAFF.

The chain uses TRBV2 and TRBJ1-1, with TRBD1 matching over 10 bases. CDR3 size: 12 residues. Trimming at V came to 8 bases and at J to 10 bases, leaving 7 bases not matched to a gene. Germline-derived CDR1 and CDR2 are SNHLY and FYNNEI. The CDR3 nucleotides are TGTGCCAGCGAGACAGGGGGCATGCCAGCTTTCTTT. Translated, it gives CASETGGMPAFF.